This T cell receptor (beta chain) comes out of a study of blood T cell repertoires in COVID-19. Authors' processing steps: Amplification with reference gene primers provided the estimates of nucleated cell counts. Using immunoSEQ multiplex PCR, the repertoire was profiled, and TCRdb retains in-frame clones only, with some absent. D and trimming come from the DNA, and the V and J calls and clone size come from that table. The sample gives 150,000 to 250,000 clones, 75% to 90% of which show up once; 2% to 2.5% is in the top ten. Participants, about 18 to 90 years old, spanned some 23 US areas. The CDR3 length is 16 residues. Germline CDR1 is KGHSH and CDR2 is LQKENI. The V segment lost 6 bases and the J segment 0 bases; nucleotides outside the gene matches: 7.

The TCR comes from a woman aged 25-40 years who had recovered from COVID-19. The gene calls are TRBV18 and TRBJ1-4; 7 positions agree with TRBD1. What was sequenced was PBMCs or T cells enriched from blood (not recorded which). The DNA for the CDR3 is TGTGCCAGCTCCCCAACAGGGGTGGCAACTAATGAAAAACTGTTTTTT. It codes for CASSPTGVATNEKLFF.